A single sample gave rise to the 29 T cell receptor beta chains below, sequenced in a study of T cell repertoires in cytomegalovirus infection. One entry per CDR3 protein results from TCRdb running MiXCR on the reads. The table shows tens of thousands of distinct CDR3 sequences, with under 4.5% occurring only once. Material: PBMCs. The receptors derive from a human donor in good health (CMV status not recorded). Some clones in this sample may be carry-over from other donors' samples.

This clonotype was found many times. The chain employs TRBV25-1 and TRBJ2-1; TRBD2 agrees at 7 bases. This CDR3 has 14 amino acids. V was clipped by 8 bases and J by 2 bases; unmatched bases: 6. Germline V lookup: CDR1 MGHDK, CDR2 SYGVNS. The CDR3 loop reads CASSSGITYNEQFF. The CDR3 region has the DNA TGTGCCAGCTCCAGCGGGATCACCTACAATGAGCAGTTCTTC. Full variable domain (missing parts from reference TRBV25-1 and TRBJ2-1): EADIYQTPRYLVIGTGKKITLECSQTMGHDKMYWYQQDPGMELHLIHYSYGVNSTEKGDLSSESTVSRIRTEHFPLTLESARPSHTSQYLCASSSGITYNEQFFGPGTRLTVL.

This clonotype was seen ten or more times. The CDR3 reads CASSQGGEGSYNEQFF. The DNA of the CDR3 is TGCGCCAGCAGCCAAGGAGGGGAGGGGTCCTACAATGAGCAGTTCTTC. The J gene is TRBJ2-1, the V gene TRBV4-3; TRBD2 aligns across 7 bases. This CDR3 has 16 amino acids. J gave up 1 base and V 1 base, and 4 bases lay outside the gene matches. CDR1 and CDR2 from the germline V gene are LGHNA and YSLEER.

This clonotype was seen many times. The J gene is TRBJ2-1, the V gene TRBV4-1; the match to TRBD2 covers 8 bases. V shed 6 bases and J 3 bases; nucleotides not matched to a gene: 7. Germline CDR1 MGHRA, CDR2 YSYEKL. The length of the CDR3 is 15 residues. Written as DNA, the CDR3 is TGCGCCAGCAGACTCGGGGGGGCCGACTACAATGAGCAGTTCTTC. Its protein is CASRLGGADYNEQFF.

This clonotype has a count of ten or more. The chain combines TRBV7-6 with TRBJ2-5; D may correspond to TRBD1 or TRBD2 (5 bases each). Germline V gene lookup returns CDR1 SGHVS and CDR2 FNYEAQ. V lost 1 base and J lost 1, with 10 bases in between. This CDR3 region has 15 residues. The CDR3 here is CASSLGGVGQETQYF. The CDR3 region has the DNA TGTGCCAGCAGCTTAGGAGGGGTAGGCCAAGAGACCCAGTACTTC.

This clonotype was counted at least ten times. The chain links TRBV28 to TRBJ2-7, with TRBD1 as a possible D gene (5 bases). The CDR3 loop spans 12 amino acids. Germline V gene lookup returns CDR1 MDHEN and CDR2 SYDVKM. The CDR3: CASLDTTYEQYF. Here the CDR3 DNA reads TGTGCATCGCTGGACACTACCTACGAGCAGTACTTC.

This clonotype was counted at least ten times. The chain employs TRBV20-1 and TRBJ2-1; the D gene is possibly TRBD1 (6 bases). CDR3 length: 12 residues. The V gene's germline CDR1 is DFQATT and CDR2 SNEGSKA (reference sequence). The germline V and J ends were trimmed by 6 bases and 5 bases, with 11 bases remaining between them. The CDR3 sequence: CSASGTNNEQFF. DNA for the CDR3: TGCAGTGCCTCAGGGACAAACAATGAGCAGTTCTTC.

In its sample, this clonotype was seen many times. CDR3 sequence reads: CASSEAYWGEQFF. The CDR3 DNA reads as TGTGCCAGCAGTGAAGCATACTGGGGTGAGCAGTTCTTC. V gene TRBV6-1 combines with J gene TRBJ2-1; no clear D gene. This CDR3 region has 13 residues. The V end was cut by 0 bases, the J end by 9 bases, with 9 bases between. Germline V gene lookup returns CDR1 MNHNS and CDR2 SASEGT.

In this sample, this clonotype turned up many times. The genes are TRBV7-2 and TRBJ2-7; TRBD1 aligns across 7 bases. V trimming: 1 base; J trimming: 0 bases; junction bases outside the gene matches: 3. This CDR3 has 15 amino acids. Germline CDR1 reads SGHTA; CDR2 reads FQGNSA. The CDR3 loop is CASSLEGQISYEQYF. CDR3 DNA sequence: TGTGCCAGCAGCTTAGAGGGACAGATCTCCTACGAGCAGTACTTC.

There are many counts of this clonotype. The rearrangement uses TRBV7-3 and TRBJ1-2; D is unresolved. CDR3 size: 13 residues. V was pared by 8 bases and J by 8 bases, with 18 bases between. Germline values: CDR1 SGHTA, CDR2 FQGTGA. CDR3 nucleotide sequence: TGTGCCAGCGGACCCGAAGCCTTGATGGGCTACACCTTC. Its protein product is CASGPEALMGYTF.

This clonotype was counted ten times or more. The chain is built from TRBV7-2 and TRBJ1-2, with 9 nucleotides matching TRBD1. The CDR3 has 14 residues. The trim removed 5 bases at V and 2 bases at J, leaving 3 bases unmatched. Germline V gene sequence: CDR1 SGHTA, CDR2 FQGNSA. The CDR3 region has the DNA TGTGCCAGCAGCGCAGGACAGGGGAACTATGGCTACACCTTC. Translation: CASSAGQGNYGYTF.

Many counts were recorded for this clonotype. The CDR3 sequence is CASSYRASGGSSYEQYF. CDR3 DNA sequence: TGCGCCAGCAGCTATCGGGCTAGCGGGGGATCTTCCTACGAGCAGTACTTC. The chain employs TRBV5-1 and TRBJ2-7; 10 bases are a match to TRBD2. Germline assignment: CDR1 SGHRS and CDR2 YFSETQ. The CDR3 sequence is 17 residues long. V was clipped by 3 bases and J by 1 base; unmatched bases: 10.

In this sample, this clonotype turned up many times. The rearrangement uses TRBV7-2 and TRBJ2-6; weak D call: TRBD2 (5 bases). The V end lost 0 bases, the J end lost 4 bases, and 19 bases lay between the germline ends. CDR1 and CDR2 (germline): SGHTA, FQGNSA. The CDR3 length is 19 residues. DNA for the CDR3: TGTGCCAGCAGCTTAGCCATACTAGGTCCCCTCTCCGGGGCCAACGTCCTGACTTTC. Translating it yields CASSLAILGPLSGANVLTF. Combining the CDR3 with reference TRBV7-2 and TRBJ2-6 gives the whole variable domain GAGVSQSPSNKVTEKGKDVELRCDPISGHTALYWYRQSLGQGLEFLIYFQGNSAPDKSGLPSDRFSAERTGGSVSTLTIQRTQQEDSAVYLCASSLAILGPLSGANVLTFGAGSRLTVL.

This clonotype was counted at least ten times. The V and J genes are TRBV19 and TRBJ1-5, with D tentatively TRBD1 (5 bases). The CDR3 sequence is 15 residues long. Trimming cost V 6 bases and J 1 base, with 13 bases left between them. Germline V gives CDR1 LNHDA, CDR2 SQIVND (reference sequence). CDR3 in amino acids: CASRWGSISNQPQHF. CDR3 in DNA: TGTGCCAGTAGATGGGGGTCGATAAGCAATCAGCCCCAGCATTTT.

V gene TRBV6-8 combines with J gene TRBJ2-1, with D perhaps TRBD1 or TRBD2 (5 bases each). V lost 7 bases and J lost 6, with 16 bases in between. Germline loops: CDR1 MNHGY, CDR2 SAAAGT. The CDR3 has 14 residues. Here the CDR3 reads CASTLWGRSNEQFF. In nucleotides, the CDR3 is TGTGCCAGCACCCTATGGGGACGGAGCAATGAGCAGTTCTTC.

This clonotype was counted many times. As DNA, the CDR3 is TGCAGTGCTAGAGACGGGGATTGGGACACTGAAGCTTTCTTT. Protein product: CSARDGDWDTEAFF. V and J are TRBV20-1 and TRBJ1-1; no firm D call. The V and J ends lost 0 bases and 3 bases respectively, with 11 bases between them. The CDR3 consists of 14 residues. Per the germline V gene, CDR1 is DFQATT and CDR2 is SNEGSKA (reference sequence).

This clonotype was seen at least ten times. The chain employs TRBV28 and TRBJ2-3; D is unclear. With 5 bases removed from V and 14 bases from J, the gap between germline ends came to 17 bases. This CDR3 region has 12 residues. Germline loops: CDR1 MDHEN, CDR2 SYDVKM. Here the CDR3 reads CASSSRNHGLYF. Here the CDR3 DNA reads TGTGCCAGCAGTAGCCGGAACCACGGGTTGTATTTT.

This clonotype was counted many times. This sequence joins TRBV7-9 and TRBJ1-1, with D unclear. Trimming removed 1 base from V and 5 bases from J, with 11 bases in between. Germline V gene data show CDR1 as SEHNR and CDR2 as FQNEAQ (reference sequence). The CDR3 consists of 14 residues. The CDR3 bases are TGTGCCAGCAGCTTAGAGGGTGTGGGGACTGAAGCTTTCTTT. It encodes CASSLEGVGTEAFF.

This clonotype was seen many times. V gene TRBV7-2 combines with J gene TRBJ2-3, with D perhaps matching TRBD1 (7 bases). Germline V CDR1 and CDR2: SGHTA, FQGNSA. V was cut by 3 bases and J by 7 bases, with 14 bases left in between. The CDR3 loop spans 14 amino acids. The CDR3 nucleotides are TGTGCCAGCAGCTTCCAGGGGGGAGATCATACGCAGTATTTT. Protein product: CASSFQGGDHTQYF.

This clonotype was detected ten times or more. The rearrangement uses TRBV4-3 and TRBJ1-6; no clear D gene. The V end was cut by 0 bases, the J end by 8 bases, with 11 bases between. Germline values: CDR1 LGHNA, CDR2 YSLEER. This CDR3 is built from 15 residues. CDR3 coding DNA: TGCGCCAGCAGCCAAGAGGGTAATCGTCATTCACCCCTCCACTTT. It specifies CASSQEGNRHSPLHF.

This clonotype has ten or more counts. The CDR3 DNA is TGTGCCAGCAGCCCGACTAGGACGGGGGAGCAGTACTTC. Its protein product is CASSPTRTGEQYF. The chain employs TRBV7-2 and TRBJ2-7; a possible D gene is TRBD2 (6 bases). Trimming pared 5 bases from V and 7 bases from J, leaving 15 bases between. Germline V gives CDR1 SGHTA, CDR2 FQGNSA. The CDR3 extends over 13 amino acids. The full variable domain, with the rest looked up from reference TRBV7-2 and TRBJ2-7, is GAGVSQSPSNKVTEKGKDVELRCDPISGHTALYWYRQSLGQGLEFLIYFQGNSAPDKSGLPSDRFSAERTGGSVSTLTIQRTQQEDSAVYLCASSPTRTGEQYFGPGTRLTVT.

The chain couples TRBV7-6 to TRBJ1-5; D remains unclear. The CDR3 totals 12 residues. In germline, CDR1 is SGHVS, CDR2 FNYEAQ. V was cut by 4 bases and J by 5 bases, with 6 bases left in between. Here the CDR3 DNA reads TGTGCCAGCAGCTCGGACGATCAGCCCCAGCATTTT. Translation gives CASSSDDQPQHF.

This clonotype was seen repeatedly, ten times or more. The genes are TRBV7-2 and TRBJ2-2; tentatively, D is TRBD1 (6 bases). Germline V lookup: CDR1 SGHTA, CDR2 FQGNSA. V gave up 1 base and J gave up 2 bases, with 8 bases separating them. This CDR3 is 15 amino acids long. CDR3 in amino acids: CASSLGGHNTGELFF. The CDR3 DNA is TGTGCCAGCAGCTTAGGGGGGCATAACACCGGGGAGCTGTTTTTT.

This clonotype was observed a few times. The chain has TRBV6-2 or TRBV6-3 and TRBJ1-1, with D maybe TRBD1 (5 bases). CDR1 and CDR2 from the germline V gene are MNHEY and SVGEGT. This CDR3 has 13 residues. The V gene lost 8 bases and the J gene lost 5 bases, with 15 bases spanning the gap. This CDR3 reads CASLGTGPTEAFF. CDR3 sequence (DNA): TGTGCCAGCCTGGGGACCGGCCCTACTGAAGCTTTCTTT.

This clonotype appeared many times. This rearrangement joins TRBV6-5 to TRBJ1-1; D is possibly TRBD1 (6 bases). Germline CDR1 is MNHEY and CDR2 is SVGAGI. The CDR3 loop spans 11 amino acids. The V end lost 5 bases, the J end lost 9 bases, and 10 bases lay between the germline ends. CDR3 sequence (DNA): TGTGCCAGCAGTGACAGGATTAAAGCTTTCTTT. Translation gives CASSDRIKAFF.

This clonotype was observed many times. J is TRBJ1-5 and V is TRBV28, with D possibly matching TRBD1 (5 bases). Trimming removed 6 bases from V and 2 bases from J, with 14 bases in between. Germline values: CDR1 MDHEN, CDR2 SYDVKM. The CDR3 is made up of 15 amino acids. CDR3 coding DNA: TGTGCCAGCAGCCAGATAGGGGCGCGCAATCAGCCCCAGCATTTT. Amino acid sequence: CASSQIGARNQPQHF.

This clonotype was seen ten or more times. This chain connects TRBV12-3 or TRBV12-4 to TRBJ2-3, with 8 bases identical to TRBD1. This CDR3 has 17 residues. The J segment lost 0 bases and the V segment lost 5 bases, leaving 10 bases of the junction unmatched. Written as DNA, the CDR3 is TGTGCCAGCAGTCACCCCCAGGGGGCAACCAGCACAGATACGCAGTATTTT. Translating gives CASSHPQGATSTDTQYF.

There are a few counts of this clonotype. This rearrangement joins TRBV4-1 to TRBJ2-5, with TRBD2 matching 13 bases. Germline CDR1 is MGHRA and CDR2 is YSYEKL. The V and J ends lost 8 bases and 9 bases, in that order; junction bases with no gene match: 9. This CDR3 has 14 residues. The CDR3 DNA sequence: TGCGCCAGCGGGACACTAGCGGGAGGGCCGGCCCAGTACTTC. Encoded protein: CASGTLAGGPAQYF.

In this sample, this clonotype turned up many times. The chain recombines TRBV12-3 or TRBV12-4 with TRBJ1-1; D might be TRBD1 (6 bases). Trimming took off 5 bases at V and 1 base at J, with 17 bases between the two ends. The CDR3 has 16 amino acids. CDR3 in amino acids: CASSRGGDIGNTEAFF. The CDR3 DNA follows: TGTGCCAGCAGTAGAGGAGGGGACATAGGGAACACTGAAGCTTTCTTT.

The table lists this clonotype with many counts. This chain links TRBV20-1 with TRBJ1-6; TRBD1 might be the D (5 bases). This CDR3 is 16 amino acids long. With 3 bases removed from V and 7 bases from J, the gap between germline ends came to 19 bases. Per germline, CDR1 DFQATT and CDR2 SNEGSKA (reference sequence). The CDR3 loop is CSASLDLGRTNSPLHF. The CDR3 DNA sequence: TGCAGTGCTAGTTTAGACCTGGGACGGACCAATTCACCCCTCCACTTT.